This entry features one TCR beta chain sequence. This clone was picked up a small number of times. Its antigen has not been determined. The sample holds no much larger clone one base away, and base qualities are not on file. These data belong to a study of shared clonotypes between healthy human individuals (TCRdb year 2020). At the level of the whole study: The cohort comprised a couple of women and a few men aged 18 to 49 years. Per donor, three plates each were used for CD4 naive and CD4 memory, two for CD8 naive, and one for CD8 memory. To estimate repertoire size and how much clonotype sharing occurs between individuals, the study deeply sequenced the blood TCR repertoires of 5 or 6 healthy adults. Different laboratories and diverse techniques were used to prepare libraries and sequence TCR repertoires, to increase sequencing depth and limit assay-specific biases. Each donor's leukapheresis produced roughly between roughly 0.85 and 9 billion PBMCs.

Findings and caveats that apply to the study as a whole: Pairwise subsampling led to the expectation that sequencing depth would affect the degree of clonotype sharing among donors. Clonotypes shared by all four sorted-subset donors showed higher generation probabilities than non-shared clonotypes. When several donors were compared, the shared fraction of clonotypes was roughly 4.8% for naive CD4, 3.5% to 4% for naive CD8, roughly 2.3% for memory CD4, and 0.35% to 0.4% for memory CD8. Sampling was restricted to blood, and TCR repertoires in tissue are likely to differ from TCR repertoires in blood. Estimated clonotype richness was generally larger for naive than for memory subsets. Because the study included only a small number of donors, the genetic and exposure-history diversity represented was limited. Rarefaction of sorted-subset datasets indicated incomplete sequencing despite the large sequencing depth.

Healthy HIV-negative adults with no recently reported acute infections or vaccinations were included as donors. All donors were Caucasian adults living in Nashville, Tennessee, USA. CD4+ T cells were enriched by magnetic negative selection; naive cells were then positively selected on CD45RA, and the negative fraction formed the memory subset. After blood collection by leukapheresis, PBMCs were isolated using Ficoll-Histopaque density gradient centrifugation and then cryopreserved in the vapor phase of liquid nitrogen. Analytical flow cytometry was used to check the purity and quantity of each magnetically sorted T cell population. Each sorted fraction had its genomic DNA isolated and then quantified by UV absorbance on a Nanodrop 2000c. Using the deep immunoSEQ assay, multiplex PCR amplified TCR CDR3 regions from genomic DNA. Extracted genomic DNA from each cell subset was spread evenly across all wells of several immunoSEQ 96-well plates, with each plate serving as a replicate. For sorted subsets, 150 to 250 ng of genomic DNA, equivalent to roughly 30,000 T cell genomes, went into each replicate PCR. Purified libraries were quantified with a Qubit 3.0 fluorometer, sized on a Bioanalyzer 2100, and re-quantified with the KAPA Library Quantification kit. Every immunoSEQ 96-well plate was sequenced on a dedicated single-read 150-cycle Illumina NextSeq 550 flow cell. In the source study's methods: Because only junctional sequences without quality scores were contained in the immunoSEQ output, filtering matching that applied to full-length reads could not be performed. Sequences were annotated with PyIR, a Python wrapper for IgBLAST v1.9, and V/J genes and CDR3 were assigned using IMGT germline references. Reads with weak V/J assignments (E-value above 1e-6), missing CDR3, stop codons, out-of-frame junctions, or ambiguous translated residues were removed. A V3J clonotype was defined by an identical inferred V gene, J gene, and CDR3 amino acid sequence. The percentage overlap between two repertoires was calculated by dividing the number of shared unique clonotypes by the size of the smaller repertoire. Repertoire richness was assessed with RTK rarefaction, the Chao1 estimator, and Recon v2.1 estimates of unobserved clonotypes. Generation probabilities were computed with OLGA for all TCRbeta clonotypes obtained by the gDNA method from four donors. The clones in this table, taken by TCRdb from immuneACCESS, are in-frame only. Not every clone is retained; where verified, under half of the shortfall comes from an unresolved V gene, and the cause of the rest is unknown. V and J calls and clone size are copied from that table; D and trimming were computed from the DNA. The sample includes over a million clones, with 75% to 85% observed a single time. The ten largest clones capture approximately 0.52% of the sample.

CDR1 and CDR2 are read off the germline V gene as SGHTA and FQGTGA. Reading from cysteine to phenylalanine, the CDR3 counts 14 amino acids. The sequence is cut down to CDR3 DNA, 42 bases in frame from base 1. V lost 2 bases and J lost 3 bases; the stretch between them is 11 bases long. The chain was built from TRBV7-3 and TRBJ2-7, with a weak D call of TRBD1 (6 bases match). The sequencing sample was made of memory CD4+ T cells from PBMCs. The meaning of the sample's cell subset or site label: CD45RA-negative fraction. The clonotype comes from a man between 18 and 29 years old in good health. Some clones in this sample may be carry-over from other donors' samples. The DNA reads TGTGCCAGCAGCTTAGGGGGCCCAGGCTACGAGCAGTACTTC. It specifies CASSLGGPGYEQYF.